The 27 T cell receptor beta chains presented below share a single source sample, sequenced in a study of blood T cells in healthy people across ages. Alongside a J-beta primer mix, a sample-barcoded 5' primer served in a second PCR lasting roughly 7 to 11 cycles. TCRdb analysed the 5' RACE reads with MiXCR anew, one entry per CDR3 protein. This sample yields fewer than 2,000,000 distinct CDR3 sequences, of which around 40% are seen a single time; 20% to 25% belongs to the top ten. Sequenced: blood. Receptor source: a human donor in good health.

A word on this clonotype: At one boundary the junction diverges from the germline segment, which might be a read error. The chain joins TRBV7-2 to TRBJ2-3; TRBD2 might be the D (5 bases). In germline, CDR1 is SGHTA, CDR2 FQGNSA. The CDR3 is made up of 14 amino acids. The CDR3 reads CAGSFSVGTDTQYF. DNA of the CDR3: TGTGCCGGCAGCTTTAGCGTGGGCACAGATACGCAGTATTTT.

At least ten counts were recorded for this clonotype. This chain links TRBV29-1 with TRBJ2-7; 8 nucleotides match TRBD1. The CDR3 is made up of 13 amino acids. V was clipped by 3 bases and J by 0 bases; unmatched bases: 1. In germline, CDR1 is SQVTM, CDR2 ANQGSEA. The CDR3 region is CSVDTGGSYEQYF. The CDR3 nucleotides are TGCAGCGTTGATACAGGGGGCTCCTACGAGCAGTACTTC.

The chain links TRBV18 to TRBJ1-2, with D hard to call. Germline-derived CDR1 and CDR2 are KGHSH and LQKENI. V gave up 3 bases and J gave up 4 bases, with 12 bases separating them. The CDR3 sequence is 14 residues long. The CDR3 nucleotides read TGTGCCAGCTCACCGGATTACCAATCCTATGGCTACACCTTC. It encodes CASSPDYQSYGYTF.

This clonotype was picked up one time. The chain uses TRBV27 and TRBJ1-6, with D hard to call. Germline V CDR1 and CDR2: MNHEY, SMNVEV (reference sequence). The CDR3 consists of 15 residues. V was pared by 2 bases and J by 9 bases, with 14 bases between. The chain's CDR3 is CASSLDTLKGSPLHF. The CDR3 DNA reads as TGTGCCAGCAGTTTAGACACCCTAAAGGGTTCACCCCTCCACTTT.

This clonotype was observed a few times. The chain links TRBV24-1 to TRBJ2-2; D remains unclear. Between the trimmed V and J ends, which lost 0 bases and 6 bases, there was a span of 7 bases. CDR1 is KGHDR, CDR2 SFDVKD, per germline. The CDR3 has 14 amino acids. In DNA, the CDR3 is TGTGCCACCAGTGATTTGGTTCGCGCCGGGGAGCTGTTTTTT. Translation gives CATSDLVRAGELFF.

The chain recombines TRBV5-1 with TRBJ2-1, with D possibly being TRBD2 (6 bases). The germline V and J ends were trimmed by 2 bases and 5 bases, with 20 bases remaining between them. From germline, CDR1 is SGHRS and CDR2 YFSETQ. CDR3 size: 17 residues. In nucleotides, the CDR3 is TGCGCCAGCAGCTTCGTGGGGGGTGGGATTTGGGACAATGAGCAGTTCTTC. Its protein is CASSFVGGGIWDNEQFF.

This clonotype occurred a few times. The DNA for the CDR3 is TGTGCCAGCAGCCCCCTGAGCGTAGATACGCAGTATTTT. Residues: CASSPLSVDTQYF. The V call is TRBV5-5, the J call TRBJ2-3; D is undetermined. This CDR3 is 13 amino acids long. Germline CDR1 is SGHKS and CDR2 is YYEKEE (reference sequence). Trimming took 4 bases from V and 5 from J, leaving 11 bases between them.

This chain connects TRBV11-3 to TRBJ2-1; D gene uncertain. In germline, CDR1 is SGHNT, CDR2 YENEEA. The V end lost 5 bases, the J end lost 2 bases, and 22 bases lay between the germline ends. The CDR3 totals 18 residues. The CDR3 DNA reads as TGTGCCAGCAGCCACCAGACCGTACAAAACCTAGCCTACAATGAGCAGTTCTTC. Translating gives CASSHQTVQNLAYNEQFF.

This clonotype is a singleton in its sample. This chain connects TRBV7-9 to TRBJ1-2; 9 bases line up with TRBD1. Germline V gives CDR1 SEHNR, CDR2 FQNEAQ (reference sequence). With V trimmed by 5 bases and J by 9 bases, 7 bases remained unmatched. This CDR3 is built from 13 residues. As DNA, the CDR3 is TGTGCCAGCAGCCCACAGGGGGCCGGTAGCTACACCTTC. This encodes CASSPQGAGSYTF.

CDR3 nucleotide sequence: TGCAGCGTTGGCGCAAACACTGAAGCTTTCTTT. The encoded protein is CSVGANTEAFF. The chain employs TRBV29-1 and TRBJ1-1; unclear D gene. The CDR3 is 11 residues long. Per the germline V gene, CDR1 is SQVTM and CDR2 is ANQGSEA. The ends were cut back, 4 bases at V and 2 bases at J, with 5 bases in the middle.

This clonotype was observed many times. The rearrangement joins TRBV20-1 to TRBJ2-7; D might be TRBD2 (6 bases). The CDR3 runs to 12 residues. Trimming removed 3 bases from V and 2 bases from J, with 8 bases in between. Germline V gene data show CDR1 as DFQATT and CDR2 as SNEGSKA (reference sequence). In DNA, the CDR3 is TGCAGTGCTAGGGGACTGACCTACGAGCAGTACTTC. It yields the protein CSARGLTYEQYF.

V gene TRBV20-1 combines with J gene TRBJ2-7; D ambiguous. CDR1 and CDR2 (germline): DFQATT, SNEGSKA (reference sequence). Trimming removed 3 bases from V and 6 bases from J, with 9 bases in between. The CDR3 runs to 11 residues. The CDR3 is CSASSLREQYF. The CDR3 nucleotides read TGCAGTGCTAGCTCCCTCCGCGAGCAGTACTTC.

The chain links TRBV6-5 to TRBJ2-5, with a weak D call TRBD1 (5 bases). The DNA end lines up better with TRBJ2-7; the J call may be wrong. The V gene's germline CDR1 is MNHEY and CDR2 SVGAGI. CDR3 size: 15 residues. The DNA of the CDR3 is TGTGCCAGCAGTTACAGCCATCTATTAGGGGACGAGCAGTACTTC. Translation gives CASSYSHLLGDEQYF.

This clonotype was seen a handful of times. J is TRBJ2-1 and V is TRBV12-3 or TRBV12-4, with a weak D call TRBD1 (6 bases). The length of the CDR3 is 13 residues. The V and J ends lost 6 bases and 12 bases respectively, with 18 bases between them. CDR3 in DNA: TGTGCCAGCAGCCTTACAGGGATGCAACGGCAGTTCTTC. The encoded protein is CASSLTGMQRQFF.

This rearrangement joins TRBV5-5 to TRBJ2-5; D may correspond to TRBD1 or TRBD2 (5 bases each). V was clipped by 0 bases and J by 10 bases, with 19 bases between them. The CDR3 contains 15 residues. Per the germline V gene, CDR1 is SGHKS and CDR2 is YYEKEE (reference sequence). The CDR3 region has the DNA TGTGCCAGCAGCTTGGGGAGTGACAGCTGGGACCGCCAGTACTTC. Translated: CASSLGSDSWDRQYF.

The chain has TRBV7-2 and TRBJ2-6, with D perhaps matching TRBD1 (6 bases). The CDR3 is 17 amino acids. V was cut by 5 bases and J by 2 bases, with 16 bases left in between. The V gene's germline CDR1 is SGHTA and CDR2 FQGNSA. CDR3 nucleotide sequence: TGTGCCAGCAGCATCACCTTACAGGGTACTGGGGCCAACGTCCTGACTTTC. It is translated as CASSITLQGTGANVLTF.

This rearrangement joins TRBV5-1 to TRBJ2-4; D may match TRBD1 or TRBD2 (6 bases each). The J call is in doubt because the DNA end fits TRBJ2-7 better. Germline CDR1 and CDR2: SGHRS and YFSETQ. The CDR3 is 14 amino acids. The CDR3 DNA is TGCGCCAGCAGCCCCATCTTGGGGGGCCACGAGCAGTACTTC. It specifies CASSPILGGHEQYF.

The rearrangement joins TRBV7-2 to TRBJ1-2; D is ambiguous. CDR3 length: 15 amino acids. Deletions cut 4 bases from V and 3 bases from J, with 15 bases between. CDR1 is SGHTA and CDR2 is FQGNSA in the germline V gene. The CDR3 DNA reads TGTGCCAGCAGCTCGGCTGCACGAGTAGACTATGGCTACACCTTC. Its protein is CASSSAARVDYGYTF. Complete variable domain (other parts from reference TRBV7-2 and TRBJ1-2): GAGVSQSPSNKVTEKGKDVELRCDPISGHTALYWYRQSLGQGLEFLIYFQGNSAPDKSGLPSDRFSAERTGGSVSTLTIQRTQQEDSAVYLCASSSAARVDYGYTFGSGTRLTVV.

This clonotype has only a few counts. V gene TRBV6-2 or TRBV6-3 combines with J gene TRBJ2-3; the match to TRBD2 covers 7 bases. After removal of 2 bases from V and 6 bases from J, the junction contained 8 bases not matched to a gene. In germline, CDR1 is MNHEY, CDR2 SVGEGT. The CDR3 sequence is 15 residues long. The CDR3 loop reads CASSYTGLVADTQYF. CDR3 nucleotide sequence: TGTGCCAGCAGTTACACCGGACTAGTTGCCGATACGCAGTATTTT.

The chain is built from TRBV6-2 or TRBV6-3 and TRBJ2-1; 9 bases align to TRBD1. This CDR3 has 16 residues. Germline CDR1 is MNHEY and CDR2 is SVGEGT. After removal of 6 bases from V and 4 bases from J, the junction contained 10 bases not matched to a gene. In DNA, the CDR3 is TGTGCCAGCAGCCGTGACCGGGACAGGGAATACAATGAGCAGTTCTTC. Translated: CASSRDRDREYNEQFF.

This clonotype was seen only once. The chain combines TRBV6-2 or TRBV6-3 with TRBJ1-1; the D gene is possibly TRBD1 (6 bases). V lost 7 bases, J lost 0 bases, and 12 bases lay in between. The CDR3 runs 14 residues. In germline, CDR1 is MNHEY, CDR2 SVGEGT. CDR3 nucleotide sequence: TGTGCCAGCACCGGGGGGGCGATGAACACTGAAGCTTTCTTT. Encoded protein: CASTGGAMNTEAFF.

CDR3 sequence (DNA): TGTGCCACCAGCAGACATGCCGGGGAGCTGTTTTTT. As protein: CATSRHAGELFF. The chain links TRBV24-1 to TRBJ2-2; D remains unclear. V shed 7 bases and J shed 6 bases, with 8 bases lying between them. There are 12 residues in the CDR3. Germline assignment: CDR1 KGHDR and CDR2 SFDVKD.

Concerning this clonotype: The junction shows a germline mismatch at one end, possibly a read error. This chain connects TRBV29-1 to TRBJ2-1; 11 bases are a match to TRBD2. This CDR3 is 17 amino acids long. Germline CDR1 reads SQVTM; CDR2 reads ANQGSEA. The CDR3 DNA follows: TGCAGCGCCAATAGCGGGGGGGTAGTAAGTTCCTACGATGAGCAGTTCTTC. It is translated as CSANSGGVVSSYDEQFF.

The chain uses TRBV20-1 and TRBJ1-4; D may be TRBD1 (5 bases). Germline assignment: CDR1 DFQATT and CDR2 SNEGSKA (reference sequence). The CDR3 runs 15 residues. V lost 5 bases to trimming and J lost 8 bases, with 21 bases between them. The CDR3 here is CSAGGRRGVEEKLFF. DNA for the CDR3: TGCAGTGCTGGCGGGCGTCGGGGGGTCGAGGAAAAACTGTTTTTT.

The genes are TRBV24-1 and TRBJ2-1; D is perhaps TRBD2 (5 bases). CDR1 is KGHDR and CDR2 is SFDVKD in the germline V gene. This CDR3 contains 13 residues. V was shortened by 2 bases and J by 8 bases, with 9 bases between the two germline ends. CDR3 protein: CATSDYPGDEQFF. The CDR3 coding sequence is TGTGCCACCAGTGATTACCCCGGGGATGAGCAGTTCTTC.

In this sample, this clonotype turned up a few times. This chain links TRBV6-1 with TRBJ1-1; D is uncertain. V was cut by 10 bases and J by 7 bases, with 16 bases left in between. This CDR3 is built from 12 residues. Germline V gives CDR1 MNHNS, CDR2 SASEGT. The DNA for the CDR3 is TGTGCCACCCCCGGTACCCCTGATGAAGCTTTCTTT. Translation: CATPGTPDEAFF.

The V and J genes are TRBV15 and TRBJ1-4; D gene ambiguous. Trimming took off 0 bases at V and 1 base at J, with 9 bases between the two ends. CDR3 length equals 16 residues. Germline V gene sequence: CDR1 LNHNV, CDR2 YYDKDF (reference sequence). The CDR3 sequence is CATSRDYGVTNEKLFF. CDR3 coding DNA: TGTGCCACCAGCAGAGATTATGGGGTAACTAATGAAAAACTGTTTTTT.